This passage covers 30 T cell receptor beta chains from one sample sequenced in a study of blood T cell repertoires in COVID-19. Sequencing was performed with immunoSEQ multiplex PCR; in TCRdb, only in-frame clones are kept and a portion is missing. The sample yields 250,000 to 300,000 clones, 75% to 90% seen once. Sequences were obtained from peripheral blood. The receptors were sampled from a woman aged 40 to 50 with acute or convalescent COVID-19.

This clone was seen once. The chain recombines TRBV5-1 with TRBJ2-2, with D unresolved. The CDR3 runs 13 residues. The germline V and J ends were trimmed by 1 base and 5 bases, with 6 bases remaining between them. Germline V gene data show CDR1 as SGHRS and CDR2 as YFSETQ. This chain's CDR3 is CASSLLETGELFF. In DNA form, the CDR3 reads TGCGCCAGCAGCTTGTTGGAGACCGGGGAGCTGTTTTTT.

The chain employs TRBV10-3 and TRBJ1-5; 9 bases align to TRBD1. This CDR3 is built from 15 residues. The V and J ends lost 3 bases and 7 bases, in that order; junction bases with no gene match: 7. Per germline, CDR1 ENHRY and CDR2 SYGVKD. CDR3 sequence (DNA): TGTGCCATCAGTGACCCGGACAGGGGCAGGCAGCCCCAGCATTTT. It is translated as CAISDPDRGRQPQHF.

The chain couples TRBV10-1 to TRBJ2-6; tentatively, D is TRBD1 (5 bases). Trimming pared 3 bases from V and 4 bases from J, leaving 10 bases between. This CDR3 contains 15 residues. Germline-derived CDR1 and CDR2 are WNHNN and SYGVQD (reference sequence). CDR3 in amino acids: CASSEEGAGANVLTF. The DNA for the CDR3 is TGCGCCAGCAGTGAAGAAGGGGCCGGGGCCAACGTCCTGACTTTC.

This clone was picked up a small number of times. The chain carries TRBV4-1 and TRBJ1-1, with TRBD1 identical over 10 bases. The CDR3 length is 13 residues. The V and J ends lost 5 bases and 6 bases, in that order; junction bases with no gene match: 3. CDR1 is MGHRA and CDR2 is YSYEKL in the germline V gene. CDR3 bases: TGCGCCAGCAGCTTCGGACAGGGGGCTGAAGCTTTCTTT. It specifies CASSFGQGAEAFF.

This chain links TRBV4-1 with TRBJ1-5; D may be TRBD1 (5 bases). The V and J ends lost 3 bases and 1 base respectively, with 13 bases between them. The CDR3 loop spans 16 amino acids. CDR1 MGHRA and CDR2 YSYEKL come from the germline V gene. In DNA, the CDR3 is TGCGCCAGCAGCCAGTGGGGGGGGTCGAGCAATCAGCCCCAGCATTTT. This sequence encodes CASSQWGGSSNQPQHF.

This clone was observed a single time. The gene calls are TRBV19 and TRBJ2-2, with 7 bases aligning to TRBD1. This CDR3 spans 15 amino acids. CDR1 and CDR2 (germline): LNHDA, SQIVND (reference sequence). Germline trimming cut 5 bases from V and 6 bases from J; bases unmatched to any gene: 9. The CDR3, as DNA: TGTGCCAGTAGTGCTATGACAGGGTCGTCCGGGGAGCTGTTTTTT. Translation: CASSAMTGSSGELFF. Variable domain in full (rest from reference TRBV19 and TRBJ2-2): DGGITQSPKYLFRKEGQNVTLSCEQNLNHDAMYWYRQDPGQGLRLIYYSQIVNDFQKGDIAEGYSVSREKKESFPLTVTSAQKNPTAFYLCASSAMTGSSGELFFGEGSRLTVL.

The J gene is TRBJ2-2, the V gene TRBV6-5; 7 bases are shared with TRBD1. The CDR3 has 13 amino acids. Per the germline V gene, CDR1 is MNHEY and CDR2 is SVGAGI. Germline trimming cut 7 bases from V and 6 bases from J; bases unmatched to any gene: 5. The CDR3 reads CASTRGHAGELFF. The CDR3 DNA reads as TGTGCCAGCACGAGGGGGCACGCCGGGGAGCTGTTTTTT.

This chain uses TRBV7-8 with TRBJ1-1; the D gene is possibly TRBD1 (6 bases). This CDR3 is built from 13 residues. Per germline, CDR1 SGHVS and CDR2 FQNEAQ. V was clipped by 4 bases and J by 1 base, with 7 bases between them. CDR3 amino acids: CASSSTGNTEAFF. DNA of the CDR3: TGTGCCAGCAGCTCGACAGGGAACACTGAAGCTTTCTTT. Full variable domain (outside the CDR3, taken from reference TRBV7-8 and TRBJ1-1): GAGVSQSPRYKVAKRGQDVALRCDPISGHVSLFWYQQALGQGPEFLTYFQNEAQLDKSGLPSDRFFAERPEGSVSTLKIQRTQQEDSAVYLCASSSTGNTEAFFGQGTRLTVV.

V gene TRBV9 combines with J gene TRBJ1-4; D is undetermined. This CDR3 contains 16 residues. V was pared by 3 bases and J by 4 bases, with 16 bases between. CDR1 is SGDLS and CDR2 is YYNGEE in the germline V gene. In DNA form, the CDR3 reads TGTGCCAGCAGCGACCCAATGACTGGAAATAATGAAAAACTGTTTTTT. Translation gives CASSDPMTGNNEKLFF.

The chain carries TRBV7-8 and TRBJ1-6; 8 positions match TRBD1. This CDR3 has 14 amino acids. The J segment lost 8 bases and the V segment lost 1 base, leaving 1 base of the junction unmatched. The germline CDR1 and CDR2 sequences are SGHVS and FQNEAQ. CDR3 residues: CASSLGTGYSPLHF. CDR3 bases: TGTGCCAGCAGCTTAGGGACAGGGTATTCACCCCTCCACTTT.

The chain uses TRBV3-1 (or the pseudogene TRBV3-2) and TRBJ2-1; TRBD2 agrees at 8 bases. Unmatched junction bases numbered 9, after V lost 2 bases and J lost 3 bases. Looked up from germline, CDR1 is LGHDT and CDR2 is YNNKEL (reference sequence). The CDR3 is 17 amino acids. The CDR3 here is CASSQNELAVNYNEQFF. The CDR3 DNA is TGTGCCAGCAGCCAAAACGAACTAGCGGTCAACTACAATGAGCAGTTCTTC.

The V and J genes are TRBV5-5 and TRBJ2-3; 7 nucleotides match TRBD1. The CDR3 runs 16 residues. Unmatched junction bases numbered 6, after V lost 2 bases and J lost 0 bases. From germline, CDR1 is SGHKS and CDR2 YYEKEE (reference sequence). The CDR3 spells CASSLGTATSTDTQYF. The CDR3 region has the DNA TGTGCCAGCAGCTTAGGGACAGCAACTAGCACAGATACGCAGTATTTT.

This chain links TRBV5-4 with TRBJ2-3, with a tentative D call TRBD2 (6 bases). Trimming took off 1 base at V and 3 bases at J, with 9 bases between the two ends. Germline CDR1 and CDR2: SGHNT and YYREEE (reference sequence). CDR3 length equals 14 residues. The CDR3 DNA is TGTGCCAGCAGCTTGTCCCGGGGGACAGATACGCAGTATTTT. Protein product: CASSLSRGTDTQYF.

This sequence joins TRBV5-1 and TRBJ2-1; no clear D. Trimming stripped 0 bases from V and 9 bases from J, with 7 bases between. CDR1 and CDR2 (germline): SGHRS, YFSETQ. The length of the CDR3 is 12 residues. The CDR3 DNA is TGCGCCAGCAGCTTGGACTATCTTGAGCAGTTCTTC. Its translation is CASSLDYLEQFF.

This chain connects TRBV6-1 to TRBJ1-2, with TRBD1 identical over 7 bases. The CDR3 runs to 16 residues. With V trimmed by 0 bases and J by 4 bases, 8 bases remained unmatched. Per germline, CDR1 MNHNS and CDR2 SASEGT. The CDR3 sequence is CASSEAAVGTAYGYTF. In DNA, the CDR3 is TGTGCCAGCAGTGAAGCGGCGGTCGGGACAGCCTATGGCTACACCTTC.

On this clone itself: This sample also contains other DNA sequences that code for the same CDR3. The rearrangement joins TRBV27 to TRBJ1-5; 7 nucleotides agree with TRBD1. Germline V lookup: CDR1 MNHEY, CDR2 SMNVEV (reference sequence). There are 14 residues in the CDR3. J was trimmed by 4 bases and V by 6 bases; bases with no gene match: 6. The CDR3 is CASSPGTENQPQHF. In DNA form, the CDR3 reads TGTGCCAGCAGCCCCGGGACAGAGAATCAGCCCCAGCATTTT.

The chain is built from TRBV5-1 and TRBJ1-6; possibly TRBD1 for D (5 bases). Germline V lookup: CDR1 SGHRS, CDR2 YFSETQ. CDR3 length: 14 residues. The V and J ends lost 4 bases and 7 bases respectively, with 12 bases between them. CDR3 loop: CASSMTAWNSPLHF. The CDR3, as DNA: TGCGCCAGCAGCATGACAGCATGGAATTCACCCCTCCACTTT.

The chain has TRBV11-2 and TRBJ2-1; 13 bases align to TRBD2. This CDR3 has 18 residues. The V segment lost 2 bases and the J segment 5 bases; nucleotides outside the gene matches: 9. From germline, CDR1 is SGHAT and CDR2 FQNNGV. CDR3 sequence: CASSLMFPGLAGNNEQFF. CDR3 nucleotide sequence: TGTGCCAGCAGCTTAATGTTCCCGGGACTAGCGGGGAACAATGAGCAGTTCTTC.

The chain links TRBV28 to TRBJ1-2; the D is unclear. CDR1 and CDR2 (germline): MDHEN, SYDVKM. CDR3 length equals 12 residues. The ends were cut back, 3 bases at V and 2 bases at J, with 4 bases in the middle. In DNA, the CDR3 is TGTGCCAGCAGTTTTCTGAACTATGGCTACACCTTC. Translated, it gives CASSFLNYGYTF.

This rearrangement joins TRBV29-1 to TRBJ2-5, with TRBD1 identical over 9 bases. The CDR3 runs to 15 residues. V gave up 0 bases and J gave up 5 bases; unmatched junction bases: 7. Germline CDR1 reads SQVTM; CDR2 reads ANQGSEA. CDR3 sequence: CSVEDGDRVGETQYF. Written as DNA, the CDR3 is TGCAGCGTTGAAGACGGGGACAGGGTGGGGGAGACCCAGTACTTC.

The chain combines TRBV21-1 with TRBJ2-1; TRBD2 was called by the table and not checked on the DNA. TRBV21-1 is labeled a pseudogene. The CDR3 extends over 15 amino acids. For the CDR3, the DNA is TGTGCCAGCAGCAAAGTGGCAGCGACCTACAATGAGCAGTTCTTC. Translated, it gives CASSKVAATYNEQFF.

The chain joins TRBV6-4 to TRBJ2-3, with TRBD2 matching over 8 bases. CDR3 size: 16 residues. Trimming cost V 3 bases and J 3 bases; bases outside gene matches: 8. Looked up from germline, CDR1 is MRHNA and CDR2 is SNTAGT. The CDR3 DNA sequence: TGTGCCAGCAGTGAAGTCCTAGCGGGCGGAACAGATACGCAGTATTTT. Its translation: CASSEVLAGGTDTQYF.

The chain employs TRBV19 and TRBJ1-6; 8 bases line up with TRBD1. The germline V gene encodes CDR1 LNHDA and CDR2 SQIVND (reference sequence). The CDR3 covers 14 residues. After removal of 6 bases from V and 10 bases from J, the junction contained 8 bases not matched to a gene. This CDR3 reads CASSLLQGESPLHF. The CDR3 DNA sequence: TGTGCCAGTAGCCTTCTACAGGGGGAATCACCCCTCCACTTT.

This rearrangement joins TRBV6-5 to TRBJ1-2; D gene unclear. V was cut by 0 bases and J by 4 bases, with 9 bases left in between. Per the germline V gene, CDR1 is MNHEY and CDR2 is SVGAGI. CDR3 length equals 14 residues. CDR3 amino acids: CASSYSTQSYGYTF. The CDR3 region has the DNA TGTGCCAGCAGTTACTCGACACAGAGCTATGGCTACACCTTC.

This rearrangement joins TRBV21-1 to TRBJ1-4; the D segment call TRBD1 is taken from the table without a DNA check. TRBV21-1 is shown as a pseudogene. This CDR3 is 18 amino acids long. The CDR3 is CASSKVAGQGFFCEKLFF. CDR3 bases: TGTGCCAGCAGCAAAGTAGCAGGACAGGGGTTTTTTTGTGAAAAACTGTTTTTT.

The chain couples TRBV6-6 to TRBJ1-1; D may be TRBD1 (6 bases). CDR1 is MNHNY and CDR2 is SVGAGI in the germline V gene (reference sequence). The CDR3 has 15 amino acids. V was trimmed by 5 bases and J by 3 bases, leaving 16 bases between them. The CDR3 DNA follows: TGTGCCAGCAGTCCCGGGGGGCAGGGGTACACTGAAGCTTTCTTT. This encodes CASSPGGQGYTEAFF.

The V gene is TRBV4-1, the J gene TRBJ2-2; the match to TRBD2 covers 7 bases. The J segment lost 3 bases and the V segment lost 0 bases, leaving 4 bases of the junction unmatched. The V gene's germline CDR1 is MGHRA and CDR2 YSYEKL. This CDR3 has 16 amino acids. CDR3 residues: CASSQDKGLHTGELFF. In DNA, the CDR3 is TGCGCCAGCAGCCAAGATAAGGGACTACACACCGGGGAGCTGTTTTTT.

The chain couples TRBV6-4 to TRBJ1-1, with 7 bases matching TRBD1. The V gene end was trimmed by 2 bases and the J gene end by 3 bases; junction bases not matched to a gene: 9. Germline V gene data show CDR1 as MRHNA and CDR2 as SNTAGT. The length of the CDR3 is 16 residues. As DNA, the CDR3 is TGTGCCAGCAGTGACCTCCCCGGGACAGCCCACACTGAAGCTTTCTTT. This encodes CASSDLPGTAHTEAFF.

The chain couples TRBV29-1 to TRBJ1-1, with D unresolved. Per germline, CDR1 SQVTM and CDR2 ANQGSEA. Deletions cut 5 bases from V and 5 bases from J, with 9 bases between. This CDR3 has 11 amino acids. The CDR3 nucleotides read TGCAGCGTTCATCGGAGGACTGAAGCTTTCTTT. Translating it yields CSVHRRTEAFF.

This clone has more than one count but fewer than ten. The junction and the germline gene differ at one end; a read error may be behind it. The rearrangement joins TRBV7-9 to TRBJ1-2; D call uncertain. CDR1 and CDR2 (germline): SEHNR, FQNEAQ (reference sequence). The CDR3 sequence is 12 residues long. The CDR3 sequence: CASSPTALSSFF. The DNA for the CDR3 is TGTGCCAGCAGTCCAACAGCCCTCTCGTCCTTCTTC. The whole variable domain, filled in from reference TRBV7-9 and TRBJ1-2, reads DTGVSQNPRHKITKRGQNVTFRCDPISEHNRLYWYRQTLGQGPEFLTYFQNEAQLEKSRLLSDRFSAERPKGSFSTLEIQRTEQGDSAMYLCASSPTALSSFFGSGTRLTVV.